This TCR beta chain was sequenced in a study of T cell responses to AZD1222 COVID-19 vaccine. Study findings and constraints: The CD4 TCRs associated with vaccination extended across spike and predominated at 160-218 and 743-854.

Profiling relied on immunoSEQ multiplex PCR, and the TCRdb table lists in-frame clones only, not all of them. There are over 200,000 clones in the sample; 94% occur only once, and around 1.7% lies in the top ten. On this clone itself: Its antigen is not known.

This CDR3 spans 16 amino acids. The V gene's germline CDR1 is LNHNV and CDR2 YYDKDF (reference sequence). Trimming took 1 base from V and 4 from J, leaving 14 bases between them. The sequencing here drew on peripheral blood, taken 28 days after the second dose of the MenACWY control vaccine. This chain links TRBV15 with TRBJ1-5, with D unclear. The sequence was obtained from an adult who received the MenACWY meningococcal vaccine as a control. CDR3 residues: CATSRAGSRVNQPQHF. The CDR3 DNA reads TGTGCCACCAGCAGAGCGGGCAGCAGAGTTAATCAGCCCCAGCATTTT.